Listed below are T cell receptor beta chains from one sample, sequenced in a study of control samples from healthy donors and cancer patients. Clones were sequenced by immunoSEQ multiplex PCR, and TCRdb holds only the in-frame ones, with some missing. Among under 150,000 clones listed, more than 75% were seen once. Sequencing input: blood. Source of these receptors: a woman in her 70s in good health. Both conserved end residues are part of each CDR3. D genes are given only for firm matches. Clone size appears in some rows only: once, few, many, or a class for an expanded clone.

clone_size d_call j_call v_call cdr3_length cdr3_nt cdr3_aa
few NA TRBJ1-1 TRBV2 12 TGTGCCAGAAGGAAGGGAGACACTGAAGCTTTCTTT CARRKGDTEAFF
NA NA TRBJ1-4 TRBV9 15 TGTGCCAGCAGCGGGTACGGGGGATCCAATGAAAAACTGTTTTTT CASSGYGGSNEKLFF
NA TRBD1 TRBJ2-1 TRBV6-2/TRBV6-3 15 TGTGCCAGCAGTTACCGGTTGGGCAGGGGGCACGGGCAGTTCTTC CASSYRLGRGHGQFF
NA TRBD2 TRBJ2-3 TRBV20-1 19 TGCAGTGCTAGTCCCGGCAGCAGACTAGCGGGAATAAACACAGATACGCAGTATTTT CSASPGSRLAGINTDTQYF
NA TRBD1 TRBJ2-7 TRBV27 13 TGTGCCAGCAGCGGACAGGTTCTGGGGGAGCAGTACTTC CASSGQVLGEQYF
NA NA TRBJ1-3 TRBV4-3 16 TGCGCCAGCAGCCAAGATACAGGTGCTTCTGGAAACACCATATATTTT CASSQDTGASGNTIYF
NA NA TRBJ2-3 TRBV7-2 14 TGTGCCAGCAGCCCGGGGTGGACGGCAGATACGCAGTATTTT CASSPGWTADTQYF
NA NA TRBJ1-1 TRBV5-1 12 TGCGCCAGCTTCGACCTGAACACTGAAGCTTTCTTT CASFDLNTEAFF
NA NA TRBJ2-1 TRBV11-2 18 TGTGCCAGCAGCTTAGGTGGTTCGGGGGAGAGCTCCTACAATGAGCAGTTCTTC CASSLGGSGESSYNEQFF
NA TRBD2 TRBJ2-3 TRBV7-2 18 TGTGCCAGCAGCTACCGGGGGGGCGGGGGCCCCGGTGCAGATACGCAGTATTTT CASSYRGGGGPGADTQYF
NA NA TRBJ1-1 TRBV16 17 TGTGCCAGCAGCCAACCCGGGGGGAAACACCAAAGTAGTGAAGCTTTCTTT CASSQPGGKHQSSEAFF
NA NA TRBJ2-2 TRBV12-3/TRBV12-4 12 TGTGCCAGCAGTGAGGGCGACGGGGAGCTGTTTTTT CASSEGDGELFF
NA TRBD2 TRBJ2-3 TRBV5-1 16 TGCGCCAGCAGCTTGCAGGCGGGGGGCGGGACAGATACGCAGTATTTT CASSLQAGGGTDTQYF
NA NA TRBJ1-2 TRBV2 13 TGTGCCAGCAGGAGAATGGGGGGCTATGGCTACACCTTC CASRRMGGYGYTF
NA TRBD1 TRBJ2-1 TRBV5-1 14 TGCGCCAGCAGCCAAACAGGGGGACACAATGAGCAGTTCTTC CASSQTGGHNEQFF
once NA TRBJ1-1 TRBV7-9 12 TGTGCCAGCAGCGTAGGAGGTGGGGTTGCTTTCTTT CASSVGGGVAFF
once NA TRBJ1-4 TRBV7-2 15 TGTGCCAGCAGCTTATGGGCAGGTCGGGGTGAAAAACTGTTTTTT CASSLWAGRGEKLFF
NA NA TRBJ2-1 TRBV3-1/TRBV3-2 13 TGTGCCAGCAGCCAGGGAGCGTTCAATGAGCAGTTCTTC CASSQGAFNEQFF
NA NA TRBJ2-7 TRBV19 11 TGTGCCAGTAGGATGGGAACGGAGCAGTACTTC CASRMGTEQYF
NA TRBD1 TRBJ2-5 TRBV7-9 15 TGTGCCAGCAGCCGCGACAGGGGGAGGCAAGAGACCCAGTACTTC CASSRDRGRQETQYF
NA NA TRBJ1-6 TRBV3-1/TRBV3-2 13 TGTGCCAGCAGCCAAATCCATAATTCACCCCTCCACTTT CASSQIHNSPLHF
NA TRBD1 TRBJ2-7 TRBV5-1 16 TGCGCCAGCAGCTGGACGGGACAGAGAAACTCCTACGAGCAGTACTTC CASSWTGQRNSYEQYF
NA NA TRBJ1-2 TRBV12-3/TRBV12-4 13 TGTGCCAGCAGTTTGGACATCTCCTATGGCTACACCTTC CASSLDISYGYTF
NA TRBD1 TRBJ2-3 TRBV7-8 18 TGTGCCAGCAGCTTAGTGGGACAGACCCCCCTCTGGGTGGATACGCAGTATTTT CASSLVGQTPLWVDTQYF
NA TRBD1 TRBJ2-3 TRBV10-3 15 TGTGCCATCAGCGCAGGACAGGGTGGGACAGATACGCAGTATTTT CAISAGQGGTDTQYF
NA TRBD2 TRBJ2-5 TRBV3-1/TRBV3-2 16 TGTGCCAGCAGCTTAGGACTAGCCGGGGGGGATAAGACCCAGTACTTC CASSLGLAGGDKTQYF
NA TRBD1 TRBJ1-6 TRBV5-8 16 TGTGCCAGCAGCGTTGACTATAGGGGGCCAAATTCACCCCTCCACTTT CASSVDYRGPNSPLHF
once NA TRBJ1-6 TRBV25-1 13 TGTGCCAGCTCAGGGGTATGGAATTCACCCCTCCACTTT CASSGVWNSPLHF
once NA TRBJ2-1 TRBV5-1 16 TGCGCCAGCAGCTTGGCGGGTCTAGGCTCCTACAATGAGCAGTTCTTC CASSLAGLGSYNEQFF
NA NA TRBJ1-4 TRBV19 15 TGTGCCAGTAGCCCCTCCGGCAGGATACGTGAAAAGCTGTTTTTT CASSPSGRIREKLFF
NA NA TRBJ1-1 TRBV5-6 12 TGTGCCAGCAGCCTTAGGACGGATGAAGCTTTCTTT CASSLRTDEAFF
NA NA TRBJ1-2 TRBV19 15 TGTGCCAGTAGTTTACCGATCTCAGGGGAGAATGGCTACACCTTC CASSLPISGENGYTF
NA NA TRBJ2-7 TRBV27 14 TGTGCCAGCAGCCCAAGGGACGGATCCTACGAGCAGTACTTC CASSPRDGSYEQYF
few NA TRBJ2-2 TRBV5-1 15 TGCGCCAGCAGCCTAGATGGGGGACGGACCGGGGAGCTGTTTTTT CASSLDGGRTGELFF
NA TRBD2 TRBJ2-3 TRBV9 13 TGTGCCAGCAGCCCCGACCGCGGGGGGCCCGCAGATTTT CASSPDRGGPADF
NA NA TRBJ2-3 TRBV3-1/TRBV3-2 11 TGTGCCAGCAGCCAACAAGATACGCAGTATTTT CASSQQDTQYF
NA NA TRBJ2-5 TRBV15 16 TGTGCCACCAGCCTAGGCACGGAGCCCCTGAGAGAGACCCAGTACTTC CATSLGTEPLRETQYF
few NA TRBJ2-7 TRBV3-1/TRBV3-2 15 TGTGCCAGCAGCCAGTACCTACAGGGATTCGGCGAGCAGTACTTC CASSQYLQGFGEQYF
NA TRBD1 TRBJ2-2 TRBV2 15 TGTGCCAGCAAAACCGGGACAGGGGGAGCCGGGGAGCTGTTTTTT CASKTGTGGAGELFF
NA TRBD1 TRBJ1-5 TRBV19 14 TGTGCCAGTAGTATCACAGGGGGCCAATCGCCCCAGCATTTT CASSITGGQSPQHF
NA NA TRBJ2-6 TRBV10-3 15 TGTGCCATCAGTGGGACAGTCTCTGGGGCCAACGTCCTGACTTTC CAISGTVSGANVLTF
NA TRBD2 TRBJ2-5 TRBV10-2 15 TGCGCCAGCATTTTGATAGCGGGGGGAAAAGGGACCCAGTACTTC CASILIAGGKGTQYF
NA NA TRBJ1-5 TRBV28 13 TGTGCCAGCAGCCTAGAGGACAATCAGCCCCAGCATTTT CASSLEDNQPQHF
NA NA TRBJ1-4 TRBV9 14 TGTGCCAGCAGCGTAGCCTGGGGCAGGGAAAAACTGTTTTTT CASSVAWGREKLFF
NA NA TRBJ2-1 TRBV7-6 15 TGTGCCACCGCTAAGACCGGGACTTTGGGAAATGAGCAGTTCTTC CATAKTGTLGNEQFF
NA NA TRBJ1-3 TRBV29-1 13 TGCAGCGTTGGTGGGTTTTCGGGAAACACCATATATTTT CSVGGFSGNTIYF
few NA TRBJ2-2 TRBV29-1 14 TGCAGCGTACGCGGGACACCTAACACCGGGGAGCTGTTTTTT CSVRGTPNTGELFF
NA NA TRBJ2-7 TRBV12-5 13 TGTGCTAGTGGTGAGGGGAACTCCTACGAGCAGTACTTC CASGEGNSYEQYF
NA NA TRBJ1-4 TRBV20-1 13 TGCAGTGCTAGTGTCTCCCCTGCGGAAAAACTGTTTTTT CSASVSPAEKLFF
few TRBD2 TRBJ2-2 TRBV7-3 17 TGTGCCAGCACCTTATTACCCGCGGGGGGCAGGACCGGGGAGCTGTTTTTT CASTLLPAGGRTGELFF
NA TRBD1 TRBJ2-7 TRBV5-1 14 TGCGCCAGCAGCACCGGACAGGGTTCCTACGAGCAGTACTTC CASSTGQGSYEQYF
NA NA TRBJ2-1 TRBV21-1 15 TGTGCCAGCAGCAAAGGGAGTACGGGGGCCGGGGAGCAGTTCTTC CASSKGSTGAGEQFF
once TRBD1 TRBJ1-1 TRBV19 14 TGTGCCAGTAGGCAACAGGGGGGGAACACTGAAGCTTTCTTT CASRQQGGNTEAFF